Listed here are 4 T cell receptor beta chains from one sample, sequenced in a study of shared clonotypes between healthy human individuals. The table came from immunoSEQ multiplex PCR; TCRdb's copy has only in-frame clones and leaves some out. The sample holds millions of clones; 85% to 95% are singletons and the top ten take 0.1% to 0.15%. The material sequenced was naive CD4+ T cells sorted from blood. The subset: CD45RA+ positively selected. The receptors come from a man younger than 30 in good health.

The chain recombines TRBV28 with TRBJ1-1, with 7 positions matching TRBD1. Germline assignment: CDR1 MDHEN and CDR2 SYDVKM. The CDR3 runs to 13 residues. The junction had 11 bases not matched to a gene; V was cut back by 10 bases and J by 6 bases. The CDR3 loop reads CAIELRQGAEAFF. The CDR3 DNA is TGTGCCATCGAACTTAGACAGGGCGCTGAAGCTTTCTTT.

The chain links TRBV10-1 to TRBJ2-1; 8 bases are shared with TRBD2. This CDR3 spans 17 amino acids. The V gene end was trimmed by 2 bases and the J gene end by 9 bases; junction bases not matched to a gene: 15. From germline, CDR1 is WNHNN and CDR2 SYGVQD (reference sequence). The CDR3 nucleotides read TGCGCCAGCAGTGAGGGCCGCGGGACTAGGGGAGATGGTGAGCAGTTCTTC. It specifies CASSEGRGTRGDGEQFF.

The rearrangement joins TRBV5-1 to TRBJ2-3, with D unresolved. V was cut by 3 bases and J by 1 base, with 12 bases left in between. The CDR3 is 15 amino acids. Per germline, CDR1 SGHRS and CDR2 YFSETQ. CDR3 bases: TGCGCCAGCAGCTCATGGGGTCGGGGCACAGATACGCAGTATTTT. This sequence encodes CASSSWGRGTDTQYF. Combining the CDR3 with reference TRBV5-1 and TRBJ2-3 gives the whole variable domain KAGVTQTPRYLIKTRGQQVTLSCSPISGHRSVSWYQQTPGQGLQFLFEYFSETQRNKGNFPGRFSGRQFSNSRSEMNVSTLELGDSALYLCASSSWGRGTDTQYFGPGTRLTVL.

The chain is built from TRBV2 and TRBJ1-2; D call uncertain. Trimming left V 2 bases short and J 8 bases short, with 6 bases between. This CDR3 spans 11 amino acids. In germline, CDR1 is SNHLY, CDR2 FYNNEI. Here the CDR3 reads CASSEMMGYTF. The CDR3, as DNA: TGTGCCAGCAGTGAAATGATGGGCTACACCTTC.